This section outlines one T cell receptor beta chain sequence together with its context. Its recognized antigen is unknown. No much larger clone is present one base from it, and per-base qualities are unavailable. The junction carries 16 bases between V and J, which are trimmed by 5 bases and 3 bases respectively. According to the germline V gene, CDR1 reads SNHLY and CDR2 reads FYNNEI. The CDR3, cysteine through phenylalanine, is 15 amino acids long. Only the CDR3 region is kept as DNA, spanning 45 bases read in frame from base 1. Ficoll-Paque density gradient centrifugation was the method used to isolate PBMCs. The reads were generated on an Illumina NovaSeq 6000. cDNA libraries for TCRalpha and TCRbeta were prepared by 5'RACE using constant-segment primers, with sample barcodes and unique molecular identifiers added. RNA was extracted from every sample with Trizol reagent. Libraries were amplified in two PCR steps, with a second sample barcode and Illumina TruSeq adapters added in the second step. Sequencing of the libraries was done on an Illumina NovaSeq, producing 2 x 150 bp paired-end reads. Under the source paper's analysis protocol: Demultiplexing of reads and collapsing into UMI-guided consensus sequences were performed with migec v1.2.7. With mixcr v2.1.11, UMI consensuses were aligned to TRA and TRB V and J templates and assembled into clonotypes. A clonotype was counted as expanded or contracted only when both edgeR and NoisET called the clonotype significant, with the noise models trained on biological replicates. edgeR calls used a false discovery rate-adjusted p below 0.01 and a log2 fold-change threshold of 1. As an exploratory analysis of dynamics, max-normalized trajectories of the 1000 most abundant clonotypes were examined with PCA combined with hierarchical clustering. Separately sequenced CD4+ and CD8+ repertoires were used to assign a CD4 or CD8 phenotype to each responding clone. TCRdb reanalyzed the raw reads on its own, using fastp at Q25 for trimming and MiXCR for clone calling, and kept in-frame beta chains. For every CDR3 protein sequence, its rows merge into one entry that carries the most common genes and DNA. The V and J calls were not made by the authors but by TCRdb's processing. Within this sample are roughly 220,000 distinct CDR3 sequences, with 9.5% of them counted one time only. The ten largest clones represent 3.5% of the sample.

This sample was included in a study of T-cell memory formation after mild COVID-19 (TCRdb year 2021). Study-wide context: Most TCR sequence clusters were specific to one of the two donors. In a couple of donors, T-cell clones that expanded and contracted after mild COVID-19 were tracked by sequencing TCRalpha and TCRbeta repertoires over time. The cohort comprised two young, previously healthy adult volunteers, one female and one male. On the study overall, not on this receptor specifically: Only a couple of mild cases were covered in the study, and larger cohorts including severe cases with pre-infection samples were considered necessary. The second-wave clones that peaked on day 37 were not confirmed to be SARS-CoV-2 specific. The detection of some responding clones in pre-infection memory suggests that pre-existing cross-reactive memory T cells joined the SARS-CoV-2 response. Clones that contracted from day 15 to 85 showed balanced CD4/CD8 phenotypes, whereas a second wave of clones that expanded from day 15 to 37 leaned towards CD4+. Contracting CD4+ clones were found mainly in CM and EM memory subsets, while CD8+ clones were enriched in EMRA.

This receptor was identified in a man younger than 35 who had mild COVID-19 (a few samples of this study predate the infection). The sample titles of this study are shuffled in the database, so cell type and time point are left out; the donor was told from shared clones. The chain joins TRBV2 to TRBJ2-5; perhaps TRBD2 is the D gene, with 6 bases matching. The sequenced material came from PBMCs or a T cell subset sorted from them (not recorded which). CDR3 loop: CASSTLWLAEETQYF. The DNA reads as follows: TGTGCCAGCAGTACCCTTTGGTTAGCGGAAGAGACCCAGTACTTC.